The TCR beta chain described here comes from a study of shared clonotypes between healthy human individuals. The study's findings and limits: Larger estimated richness was generally recorded for naive subsets relative to memory subsets. Inspection by rarefaction showed sorted-subset sequencing to be incomplete despite large depth.

From germline, CDR1 is MDHEN and CDR2 SYDVKM. V shed 5 bases and J shed 3 bases, with 17 bases lying between them. The length of the CDR3 is 16 residues. Comment on this clone: Its target is not known.

Generated by immunoSEQ multiplex PCR, the TCRdb table keeps only in-frame clones and is missing some. The table records 500,000 to 550,000 clones, approximately 95% of them present only once. The clonotype comes from a woman between 25 and 40 years old in good health. The rearrangement joins TRBV28 to TRBJ1-5, with D perhaps matching TRBD1 (5 bases). Sequenced sample: naive CD4+ T cells sorted from blood. Sample subset: CD45RA+ positively selected. This chain's CDR3 is CASSPLPDSSNQPQHF. The CDR3 nucleotides read TGTGCCAGCAGTCCTTTACCAGACAGCTCCAATCAGCCCCAGCATTTT.